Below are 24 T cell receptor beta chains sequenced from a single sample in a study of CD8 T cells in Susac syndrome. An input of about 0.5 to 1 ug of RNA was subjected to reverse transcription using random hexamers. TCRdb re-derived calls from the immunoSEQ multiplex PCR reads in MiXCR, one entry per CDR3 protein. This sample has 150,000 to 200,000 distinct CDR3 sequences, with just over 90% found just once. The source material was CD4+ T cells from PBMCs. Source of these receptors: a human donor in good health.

The CDR3 nucleotides read TGTGCCAGCAGTTTCGGACTCCATCAGCCCCAGCATTTT. It specifies CASSFGLHQPQHF. The V call is TRBV6-5, the J call TRBJ1-5; no clear D gene. From germline, CDR1 is MNHEY and CDR2 SVGAGI. Trimming left V 4 bases short and J 5 bases short, with 9 bases between. The CDR3 has 13 residues.

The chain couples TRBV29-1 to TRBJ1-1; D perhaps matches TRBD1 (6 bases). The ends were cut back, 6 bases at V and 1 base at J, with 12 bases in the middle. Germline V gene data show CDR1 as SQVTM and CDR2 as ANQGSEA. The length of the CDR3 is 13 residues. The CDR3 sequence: CSVRRTENTEAFF. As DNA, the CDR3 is TGCAGCGTCCGTAGGACAGAGAACACTGAAGCTTTCTTT.

CDR3 DNA: TGCGCCAGCAGTGAGTCGAGGGGGCGACGGGAGCAGTACTTC. Its translation: CASSESRGRREQYF. V gene TRBV10-2 combines with J gene TRBJ2-7; TRBD1 aligns across 7 bases. Trimming cost V 0 bases and J 7 bases; bases outside gene matches: 6. CDR1 is WSHSY and CDR2 is SAAADI in the germline V gene. The CDR3 has 14 amino acids.

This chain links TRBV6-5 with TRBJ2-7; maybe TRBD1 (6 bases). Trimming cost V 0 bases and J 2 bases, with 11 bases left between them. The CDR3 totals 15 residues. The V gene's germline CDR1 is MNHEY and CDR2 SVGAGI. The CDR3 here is CASSYSGQSAYEQYF. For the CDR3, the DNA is TGTGCCAGCAGTTACTCCGGACAGAGCGCCTACGAGCAGTACTTC.

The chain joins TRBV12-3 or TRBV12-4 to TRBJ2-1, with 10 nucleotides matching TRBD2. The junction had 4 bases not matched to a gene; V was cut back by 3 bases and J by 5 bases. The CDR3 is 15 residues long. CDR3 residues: CASSLKTSGDNEQFF. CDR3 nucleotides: TGTGCCAGCAGTTTGAAAACTAGCGGGGACAATGAGCAGTTCTTC.

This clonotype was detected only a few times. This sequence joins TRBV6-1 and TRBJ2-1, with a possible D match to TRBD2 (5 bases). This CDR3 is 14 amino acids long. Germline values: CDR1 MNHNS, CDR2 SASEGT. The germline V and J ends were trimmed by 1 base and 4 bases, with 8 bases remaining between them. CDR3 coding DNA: TGTGCCAGCAGTGAAGTTGCGGGTTACAATGAGCAGTTCTTC. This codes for CASSEVAGYNEQFF.

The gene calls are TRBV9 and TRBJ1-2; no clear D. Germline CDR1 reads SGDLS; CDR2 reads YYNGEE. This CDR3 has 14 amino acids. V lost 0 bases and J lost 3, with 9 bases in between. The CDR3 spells CASSVAAGDYGYTF. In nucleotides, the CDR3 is TGTGCCAGCAGCGTAGCTGCCGGGGACTATGGCTACACCTTC.

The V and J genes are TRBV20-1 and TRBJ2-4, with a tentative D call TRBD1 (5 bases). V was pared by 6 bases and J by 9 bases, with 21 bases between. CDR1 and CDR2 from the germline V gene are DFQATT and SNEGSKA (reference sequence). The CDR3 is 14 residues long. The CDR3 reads CSAPWAGKMGIQYF. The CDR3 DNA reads TGCAGTGCCCCCTGGGCAGGGAAGATGGGCATTCAGTACTTC.

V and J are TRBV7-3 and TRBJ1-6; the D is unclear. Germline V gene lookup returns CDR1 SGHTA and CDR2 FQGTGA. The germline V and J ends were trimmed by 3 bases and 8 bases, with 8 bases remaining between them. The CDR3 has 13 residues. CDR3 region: CASSFRNDSPLHF. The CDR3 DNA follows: TGTGCCAGCAGCTTTAGGAATGATTCACCCCTCCACTTT.

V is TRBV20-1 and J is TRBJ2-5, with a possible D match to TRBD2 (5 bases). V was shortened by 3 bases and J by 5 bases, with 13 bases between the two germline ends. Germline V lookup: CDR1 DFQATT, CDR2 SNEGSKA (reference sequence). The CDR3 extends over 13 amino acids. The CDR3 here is CSARVLGSETQYF. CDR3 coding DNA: TGCAGTGCTAGGGTACTAGGCTCGGAGACCCAGTACTTC.

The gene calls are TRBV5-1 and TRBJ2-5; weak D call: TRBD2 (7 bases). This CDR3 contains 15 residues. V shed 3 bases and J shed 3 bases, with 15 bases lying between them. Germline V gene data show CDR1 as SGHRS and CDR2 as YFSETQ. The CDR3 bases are TGCGCCAGCAGCTCCCGGGGGGCGGTGGAAGAGACCCAGTACTTC. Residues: CASSSRGAVEETQYF.

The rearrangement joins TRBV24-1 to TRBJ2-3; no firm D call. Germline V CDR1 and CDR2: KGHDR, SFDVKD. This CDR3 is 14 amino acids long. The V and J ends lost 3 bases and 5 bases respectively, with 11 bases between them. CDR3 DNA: TGTGCCACCAGTGATAGTAACAGTGGAGATACGCAGTATTTT. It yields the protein CATSDSNSGDTQYF.

The CDR3 DNA reads TGTGCCAGCAGCTCGTTTTTTGAGCAGTTCTTC. Translated, it gives CASSSFFEQFF. V usage is TRBV7-2 and J usage is TRBJ2-1; no definite D call. Trimming stripped 4 bases from V and 9 bases from J, with 7 bases between. This CDR3 has 11 amino acids. Germline lookup yields CDR1 SGHTA and CDR2 FQGNSA.

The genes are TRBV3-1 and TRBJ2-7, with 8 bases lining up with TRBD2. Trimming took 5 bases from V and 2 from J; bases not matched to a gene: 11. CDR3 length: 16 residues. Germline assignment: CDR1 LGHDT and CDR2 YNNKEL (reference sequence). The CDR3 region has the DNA TGTGCCAGCAGCAAAAGGGGAGCGGGGGAGACCTACGAGCAGTACTTC. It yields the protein CASSKRGAGETYEQYF.

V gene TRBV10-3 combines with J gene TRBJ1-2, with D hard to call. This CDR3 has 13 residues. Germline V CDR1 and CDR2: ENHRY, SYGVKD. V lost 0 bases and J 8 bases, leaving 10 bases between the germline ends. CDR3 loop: CAISESKRVGYTF. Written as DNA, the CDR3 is TGTGCCATCAGTGAGTCGAAAAGGGTCGGCTACACCTTC.

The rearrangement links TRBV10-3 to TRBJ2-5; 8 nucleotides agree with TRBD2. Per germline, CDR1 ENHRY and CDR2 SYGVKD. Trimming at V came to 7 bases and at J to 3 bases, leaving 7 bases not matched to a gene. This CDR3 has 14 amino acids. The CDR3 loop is CAINGAGAEETQYF. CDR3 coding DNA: TGTGCCATCAACGGAGCGGGGGCCGAAGAGACCCAGTACTTC.

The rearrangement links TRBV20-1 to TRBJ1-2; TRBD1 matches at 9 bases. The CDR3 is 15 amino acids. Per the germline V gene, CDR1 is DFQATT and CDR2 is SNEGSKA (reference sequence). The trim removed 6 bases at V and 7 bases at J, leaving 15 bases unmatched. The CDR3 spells CSALGQGVSIGGYTF. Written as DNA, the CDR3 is TGCAGTGCCCTGGGACAGGGAGTTTCGATAGGTGGCTACACCTTC.

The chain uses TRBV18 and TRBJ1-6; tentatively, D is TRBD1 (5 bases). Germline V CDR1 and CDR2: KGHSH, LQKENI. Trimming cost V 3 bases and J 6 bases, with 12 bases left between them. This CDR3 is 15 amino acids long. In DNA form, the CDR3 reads TGTGCCAGCTCACCCGGGACGGACATTAATTCACCCCTCCACTTT. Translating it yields CASSPGTDINSPLHF. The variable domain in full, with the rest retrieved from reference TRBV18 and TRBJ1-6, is NAGVMQNPRHLVRRRGQEARLRCSPMKGHSHVYWYRQLPEEGLKFMVYLQKENIIDESGMPKERFSAEFPKEGPSILRIQQVVRGDSAAYFCASSPGTDINSPLHFGNGTRLTVT.

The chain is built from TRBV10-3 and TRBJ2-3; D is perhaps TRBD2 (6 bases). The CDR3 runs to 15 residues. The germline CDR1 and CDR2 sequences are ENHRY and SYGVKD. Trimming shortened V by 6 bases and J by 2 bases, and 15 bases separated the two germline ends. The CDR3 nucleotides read TGTGCCATCAGCGTCAATGGGCGGGACACAGATACGCAGTATTTT. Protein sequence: CAISVNGRDTDTQYF.

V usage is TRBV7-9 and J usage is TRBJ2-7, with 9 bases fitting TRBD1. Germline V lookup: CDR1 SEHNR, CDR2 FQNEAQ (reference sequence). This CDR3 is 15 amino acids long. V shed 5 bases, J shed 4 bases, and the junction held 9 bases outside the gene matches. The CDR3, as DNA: TGTGCCAGCAGCGTCCGGGACAGGGATCGTTACGAGCAGTACTTC. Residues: CASSVRDRDRYEQYF.

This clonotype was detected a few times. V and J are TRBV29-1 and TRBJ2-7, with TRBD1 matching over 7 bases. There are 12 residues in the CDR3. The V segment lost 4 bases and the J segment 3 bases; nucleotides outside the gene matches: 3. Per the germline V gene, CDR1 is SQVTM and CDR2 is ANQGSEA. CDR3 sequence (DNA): TGCAGCGTTGGGCGGACAGGCTACGAGCAGTACTTC. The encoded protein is CSVGRTGYEQYF.

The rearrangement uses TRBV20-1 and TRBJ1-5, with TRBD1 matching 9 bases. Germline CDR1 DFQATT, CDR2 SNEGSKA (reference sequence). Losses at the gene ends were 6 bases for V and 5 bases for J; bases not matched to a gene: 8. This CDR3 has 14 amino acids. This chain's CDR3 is CSAAGTGWDQPQHF. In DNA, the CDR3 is TGCAGTGCAGCCGGGACAGGGTGGGATCAGCCCCAGCATTTT.

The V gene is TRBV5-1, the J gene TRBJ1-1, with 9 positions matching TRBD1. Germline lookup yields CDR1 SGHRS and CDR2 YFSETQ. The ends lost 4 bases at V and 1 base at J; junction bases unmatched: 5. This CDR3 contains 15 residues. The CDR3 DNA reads TGCGCCAGCAGCGGGTGGGACAGGGAGAACACTGAAGCTTTCTTT. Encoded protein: CASSGWDRENTEAFF.

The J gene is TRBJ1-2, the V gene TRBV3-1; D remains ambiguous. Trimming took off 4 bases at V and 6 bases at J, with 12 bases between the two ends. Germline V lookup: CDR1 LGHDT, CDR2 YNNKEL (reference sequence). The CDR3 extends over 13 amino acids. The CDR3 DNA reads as TGTGCCAGCAGCCTTCCTACCGGGGATGGCTACACCTTC. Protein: CASSLPTGDGYTF.